These 13 T cell receptor beta chains were all obtained from the same sample, sequenced in a study of CD8 T cells in Susac syndrome. RNA was extracted with the RNeasy kit, and a quantity of about 0.5 to 1 ug was reverse transcribed using random hexamers. TCRdb itself ran the immunoSEQ multiplex PCR reads through MiXCR, one entry per CDR3 protein. The repertoire includes 250,000 to 300,000 distinct CDR3 sequences, 89% of them detected once, and around 0.18% sits in the top ten. The sequenced material came from CD8+ T cells from PBMCs. These receptors all stem from a human donor with multiple sclerosis.

This clonotype has only one observation. CDR3 DNA sequence: TGTGCCAGCAGCGCGGGACAGGGGTTCACCTACGAGCAGTACTTC. Residues: CASSAGQGFTYEQYF. The chain has TRBV9 and TRBJ2-7; 10 bases match TRBD1. Per germline, CDR1 SGDLS and CDR2 YYNGEE. The CDR3 covers 15 residues. The V segment lost 3 bases and the J segment 2 bases; nucleotides outside the gene matches: 5. The entire variable domain, with the rest obtained from reference TRBV9 and TRBJ2-7, is as follows: DSGVTQTPKHLITATGQRVTLRCSPRSGDLSVYWYQQSLDQGLQFLIQYYNGEERAKGNILERFSAQQFPDLHSELNLSSLELGDSALYFCASSAGQGFTYEQYFGPGTRLTVT.

In DNA, the CDR3 is TGCGCCAGCAGCCAAGATTTCGGCAGCAAAAACATTCAGTACTTC. The encoded protein is CASSQDFGSKNIQYF. The chain links TRBV4-1 to TRBJ2-4; D is unresolved. Trimming took 0 bases from V and 3 from J, leaving 9 bases between them. CDR1 and CDR2 (germline): MGHRA, YSYEKL. This CDR3 is built from 15 residues.

This sequence joins TRBV20-1 and TRBJ2-3; TRBD1 or TRBD2 may be the D gene (5 bases each). V was pared by 3 bases and J by 2 bases, with 18 bases between. The CDR3 runs 16 residues. Germline CDR1 DFQATT, CDR2 SNEGSKA (reference sequence). CDR3 region: CSAREGEKESTDTQYF. The CDR3 DNA sequence: TGCAGTGCTAGGGAAGGGGAGAAAGAATCCACAGATACGCAGTATTTT.

The CDR3 is CASSQVNPYEQYF. The CDR3 DNA reads as TGTGCCAGCAGCCAAGTCAATCCCTACGAGCAGTACTTC. The V call is TRBV14, the J call TRBJ2-7; D ambiguous. V gave up 1 base and J gave up 2 bases, with 6 bases separating them. The CDR3 spans 13 residues. CDR1 and CDR2 from the germline V gene are SGHDN and FVKESK.

This clonotype was recorded only once. The gene calls are TRBV19 and TRBJ2-2; D ambiguous. The CDR3 consists of 16 residues. The germline V gene encodes CDR1 LNHDA and CDR2 SQIVND (reference sequence). Trimming removed 6 bases from V and 1 base from J, with 15 bases in between. The CDR3, as DNA: TGTGCCAGTAGCCCGGTAGGGCGGTTGAACACCGGGGAGCTGTTTTTT. Translated: CASSPVGRLNTGELFF.

The J gene is TRBJ1-6, the V gene TRBV5-6; 7 nucleotides line up with TRBD1. Germline V gene data show CDR1 as SGHDT and CDR2 as YYEEEE. With V trimmed by 4 bases and J by 15 bases, 16 bases remained unmatched. The CDR3 has 15 residues. The CDR3 here is CASSPRRDSAFRLHF. In nucleotides, the CDR3 is TGTGCCAGCAGCCCGCGACGGGACAGTGCTTTCCGCCTCCACTTT.

CDR3 loop: CASSPGTGHSQPQHF. Written as DNA, the CDR3 is TGCGCCAGCAGCCCCGGGACAGGGCATAGTCAGCCCCAGCATTTT. The gene calls are TRBV4-3 and TRBJ1-5; the match to TRBD1 covers 9 bases. Germline CDR1 LGHNA, CDR2 YSLEER. The CDR3 covers 15 residues. Losses at the gene ends were 4 bases for V and 6 bases for J; bases not matched to a gene: 7.

In DNA form, the CDR3 reads TGCAGCGTTGGAAGCGTGACATTCAATGAGCAGTTCTTC. This codes for CSVGSVTFNEQFF. V gene TRBV29-1 combines with J gene TRBJ2-1; D gene ambiguous. V lost 4 bases and J lost 6, with 13 bases in between. Germline CDR1 and CDR2: SQVTM and ANQGSEA. This CDR3 contains 13 residues.

This chain connects TRBV4-3 to TRBJ2-1, with 9 positions matching TRBD2. V shed 0 bases and J 5 bases; nucleotides not matched to a gene: 8. CDR3 length: 17 residues. Germline V gene sequence: CDR1 LGHNA, CDR2 YSLEER. DNA for the CDR3: TGCGCCAGCAGCCAAGATCCCATCAGCGGGGGGCACAATGAGCAGTTCTTC. Encoded protein: CASSQDPISGGHNEQFF.

J is TRBJ1-1 and V is TRBV7-2, with 8 bases identical to TRBD1. The V and J ends lost 0 bases and 4 bases, in that order; junction bases with no gene match: 4. The germline gives CDR1 SGHTA, CDR2 FQGNSA. This CDR3 is built from 15 residues. The CDR3 DNA follows: TGTGCCAGCAGCTTAGCTTTCACAGGGGGCACTGAAGCTTTCTTT. Residues: CASSLAFTGGTEAFF. The whole variable domain, remainder taken from reference TRBV7-2 and TRBJ1-1, is GAGVSQSPSNKVTEKGKDVELRCDPISGHTALYWYRQSLGQGLEFLIYFQGNSAPDKSGLPSDRFSAERTGGSVSTLTIQRTQQEDSAVYLCASSLAFTGGTEAFFGQGTRLTVV.

The V gene is TRBV28, the J gene TRBJ2-1; D unresolved. The V gene's germline CDR1 is MDHEN and CDR2 SYDVKM. Between the trimmed V and J ends, which lost 2 bases and 7 bases, there was a span of 9 bases. The CDR3 has 13 residues. The CDR3 nucleotides read TGTGCCAGCAGTTTAAGCAACCGGAATGAGCAGTTCTTC. Its protein product is CASSLSNRNEQFF.

The gene calls are TRBV27 and TRBJ2-1, with D possibly being TRBD1 (5 bases). Between the trimmed V and J ends, which lost 5 bases and 0 bases, there was a span of 14 bases. The CDR3 is 16 residues long. CDR1 MNHEY and CDR2 SMNVEV come from the germline V gene (reference sequence). CDR3 sequence reads: CASSQGIPSSYNEQFF. The CDR3 DNA is TGTGCCAGCAGTCAGGGAATCCCGAGCTCCTACAATGAGCAGTTCTTC.

The rearrangement uses TRBV28 and TRBJ2-7, with 8 positions matching TRBD1. V dropped 1 base and J dropped 5; count of bases not matched to a gene: 10. This CDR3 is built from 16 residues. Germline CDR1 reads MDHEN; CDR2 reads SYDVKM. As DNA, the CDR3 is TGTGCCAGCAGTTTATCTTTCGGCCAGGGGGCTGACGAGCAGTACTTC. It translates to CASSLSFGQGADEQYF. Full variable domain (outside the CDR3, taken from reference TRBV28 and TRBJ2-7): DVKVTQSSRYLVKRTGEKVFLECVQDMDHENMFWYRQDPGLGLRLIYFSYDVKMKEKGDIPEGYSVSREKKERFSLILESASTNQTSMYLCASSLSFGQGADEQYFGPGTRLTVT.